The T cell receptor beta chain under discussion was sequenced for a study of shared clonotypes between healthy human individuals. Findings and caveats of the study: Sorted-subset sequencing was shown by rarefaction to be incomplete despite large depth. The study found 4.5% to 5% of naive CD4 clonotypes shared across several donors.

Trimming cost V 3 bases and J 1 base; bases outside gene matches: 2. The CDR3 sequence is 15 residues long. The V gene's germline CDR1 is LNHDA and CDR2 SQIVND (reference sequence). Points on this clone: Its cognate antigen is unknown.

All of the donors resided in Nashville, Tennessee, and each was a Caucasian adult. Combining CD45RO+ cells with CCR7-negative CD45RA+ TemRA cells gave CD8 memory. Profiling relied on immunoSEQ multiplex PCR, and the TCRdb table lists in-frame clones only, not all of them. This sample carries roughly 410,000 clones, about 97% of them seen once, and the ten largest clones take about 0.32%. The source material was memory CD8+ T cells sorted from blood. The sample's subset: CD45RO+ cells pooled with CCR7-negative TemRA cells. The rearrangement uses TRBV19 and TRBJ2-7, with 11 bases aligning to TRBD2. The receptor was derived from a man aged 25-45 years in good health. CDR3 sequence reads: CASSITSGSSYEQYF. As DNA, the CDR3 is TGTGCCAGTAGTATCACTAGCGGGAGTTCCTACGAGCAGTACTTC.